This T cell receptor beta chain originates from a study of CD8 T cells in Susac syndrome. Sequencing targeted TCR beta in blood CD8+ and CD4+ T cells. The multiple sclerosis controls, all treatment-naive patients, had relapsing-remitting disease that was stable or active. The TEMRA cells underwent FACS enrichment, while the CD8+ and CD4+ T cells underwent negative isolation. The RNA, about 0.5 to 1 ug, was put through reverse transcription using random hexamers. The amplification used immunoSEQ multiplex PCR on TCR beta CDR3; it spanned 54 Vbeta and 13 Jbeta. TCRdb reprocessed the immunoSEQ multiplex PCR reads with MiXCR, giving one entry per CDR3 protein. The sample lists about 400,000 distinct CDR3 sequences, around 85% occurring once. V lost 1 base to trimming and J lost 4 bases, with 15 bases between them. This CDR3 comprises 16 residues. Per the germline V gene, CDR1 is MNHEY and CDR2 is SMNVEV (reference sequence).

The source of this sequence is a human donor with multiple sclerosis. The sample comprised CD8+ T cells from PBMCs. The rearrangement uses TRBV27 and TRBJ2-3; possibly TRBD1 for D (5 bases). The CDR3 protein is CASSLLPGRIADTQYF. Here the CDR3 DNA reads TGTGCCAGCAGTTTATTGCCAGGGCGGATCGCAGATACGCAGTATTTT.